This TCR beta chain was observed in a study of cytomegalovirus exposure and HLA in healthy donors. Turning to the study itself: An early release of data contained some 80 million unique TCRs, which came from HLA-typed donors. Findings and caveats of the study: Follow-up analysis seemed to connect common viral pathogens with several of the most significant clusters identified. Most of the TCR beta V segments (in an earlier analysis) were productive either about 90% or about 30% of the time. Rates of TCR association differed by HLA locus in a later analysis, with DRB1 highest and HLA-C lowest.

Germline assignment: CDR1 MNHNS and CDR2 SASEGT. The CDR3 extends over 16 amino acids. V lost 2 bases, J lost 0 bases, and 13 bases lay in between. 13 Jbeta primers and 60 Vbeta primers were used for the PCR. Here immunoSEQ multiplex PCR was the method, and the copy in TCRdb shows in-frame clones only, minus some. The sample records approximately 150,000 clones, roughly 81% being singletons. This clone came up a few times. Its specificity is unknown. This receptor was taken from a woman between 50 and 59 years old in good health and CMV-seronegative. J is TRBJ1-1 and V is TRBV6-1; D possibly corresponds to TRBD1 (5 bases). The specimen was PBMCs. In DNA, the CDR3 is TGTGCCAGCAGTGAAACCGGGGGACCAATGAACACTGAAGCTTTCTTT. It is translated as CASSETGGPMNTEAFF.